The 19 T cell receptor beta chains in this list originate from one sample, sequenced in a study of T-cell memory formation after mild COVID-19. TCRdb itself ran the 5' RACE reads through MiXCR, one entry per CDR3 protein. The sample yields approximately 210,000 distinct CDR3 sequences, 18% seen once. The sample comprised PBMCs or a T cell subset sorted from them (not recorded which). The receptors were gathered from an adult woman who had mild COVID-19 (a few samples of this study predate the infection). Cell type and time point are not known.

This clonotype occurred a few times. This chain joins TRBV5-1 and TRBJ1-2; D is undetermined. The V gene's germline CDR1 is SGHRS and CDR2 YFSETQ. There are 13 residues in the CDR3. The V and J ends lost 6 bases and 1 base respectively, with 10 bases between them. CDR3 bases: TGCGCCAGCACCGGCAGCCTTAACTATGGCTACACCTTC. Residues: CASTGSLNYGYTF.

The V call is TRBV18, the J call TRBJ1-1; possible D gene TRBD1, 5 bases. Germline assignment: CDR1 KGHSH and CDR2 LQKENI. The CDR3 is 16 amino acids. The V gene lost 0 bases and the J gene lost 1 base, with 12 bases spanning the gap. The CDR3: CASSPPSRGRNTEAFF. The DNA for the CDR3 is TGTGCCAGCTCACCACCCTCACGGGGCAGGAACACTGAAGCTTTCTTT.

This clonotype has just a few counts. The chain joins TRBV3-1 to TRBJ1-6, with D hard to call. V was pared by 4 bases and J by 6 bases, with 10 bases between. The germline V gene encodes CDR1 LGHDT and CDR2 YNNKEL (reference sequence). The CDR3 loop spans 14 amino acids. In DNA, the CDR3 is TGTGCCAGCAGCCGGAGAGACCGTAATTCACCCCTCCACTTT. Its translation: CASSRRDRNSPLHF.

Concerning this clonotype itself: This may come from a read error, since a much larger clone is one base off. The rearrangement joins TRBV5-6 to TRBJ2-1, with D maybe TRBD1 (6 bases). The germline gives CDR1 SGHDT, CDR2 YYEEEE. The CDR3 is 15 amino acids. The CDR3 DNA is TGTGCCAGCAGCTTGGTCTGGGGGCGCTACAATGATCAGTTCTTC. It specifies CASSLVWGRYNDQFF.

The J gene is TRBJ1-6, the V gene TRBV25-1; no definite D call. Deletions cut 3 bases from V and 0 bases from J, with 6 bases between. The CDR3 is 15 residues long. Germline values: CDR1 MGHDK, CDR2 SYGVNS. CDR3: CASSDLSSYNSPLHF. CDR3 DNA sequence: TGTGCCAGCAGTGACCTGAGCTCCTATAATTCACCCCTCCACTTT.

The gene calls are TRBV5-1 and TRBJ2-1; 10 bases match TRBD2. The length of the CDR3 is 16 residues. The V and J ends lost 4 bases and 7 bases, in that order; junction bases with no gene match: 11. CDR1 is SGHRS and CDR2 is YFSETQ in the germline V gene. CDR3 bases: TGCGCCAGCAGCGAGGGACTAGCGCTGATAAGGAATGAGCAGTTCTTC. As protein: CASSEGLALIRNEQFF.

The chain employs TRBV25-1 and TRBJ1-2, with D unclear. Trimming removed 4 bases at V and 6 bases at J, with 9 bases between. The CDR3 extends over 12 amino acids. From germline, CDR1 is MGHDK and CDR2 SYGVNS. DNA of the CDR3: TGTGCCAGCAGTGCATTCCGGGATGGCTACACCTTC. Its translation: CASSAFRDGYTF.

The chain joins TRBV24-1 to TRBJ2-2; 8 bases match TRBD1. This CDR3 has 15 residues. Germline CDR1 KGHDR, CDR2 SFDVKD. Trimming at V came to 4 bases and at J to 5 bases, leaving 5 bases not matched to a gene. CDR3 residues: CATSDPGQGTGELFF. The CDR3 bases are TGTGCCACCAGTGACCCTGGACAGGGAACCGGGGAGCTGTTTTTT.

Only a few counts were recorded for this clonotype. J is TRBJ2-5 and V is TRBV14; the D gene is possibly TRBD1 (5 bases). V lost 1 base and J lost 1, with 7 bases in between. There are 14 residues in the CDR3. The germline gives CDR1 SGHDN, CDR2 FVKESK. The CDR3 DNA follows: TGTGCCAGCAGCCAAGTTGGGGCCCAAGAGACCCAGTACTTC. Encoded protein: CASSQVGAQETQYF. The variable domain in full, completed from reference TRBV14 and TRBJ2-5, reads EAGVTQFPSHSVIEKGQTVTLRCDPISGHDNLYWYRRVMGKEIKFLLHFVKESKQDESGMPNNRFLAERTGGTYSTLKVQPAELEDSGVYFCASSQVGAQETQYFGPGTRLLVL.

This clonotype was observed a handful of times. The CDR3, as DNA: TGTGCCAGCAGCTACGACAGGGGCCAGGGTCCCCAGCATTTT. Its translation is CASSYDRGQGPQHF. This chain links TRBV7-2 with TRBJ1-5; 8 bases line up with TRBD1. The CDR3 loop spans 14 amino acids. Looked up from germline, CDR1 is SGHTA and CDR2 is FQGNSA. V trimming: 4 bases; J trimming: 10 bases; junction bases outside the gene matches: 9.

This clonotype has just a few counts. The rearrangement links TRBV4-2 to TRBJ2-7, with D perhaps given as TRBD1 or TRBD2 (5 bases each). V was trimmed by 3 bases and J by 6 bases, leaving 15 bases between them. CDR3 size: 14 residues. CDR1 is LGHNA, CDR2 YNFKEQ, per germline. As DNA, the CDR3 is TGTGCCAGCAGCCACTCAGTGACGGGGACCGAGCAGTACTTC. This codes for CASSHSVTGTEQYF.

The V gene is TRBV5-1, the J gene TRBJ2-1; 7 nucleotides align to TRBD1. CDR1 and CDR2 (germline): SGHRS, YFSETQ. This CDR3 region has 14 residues. The V segment lost 4 bases and the J segment 4 bases; nucleotides outside the gene matches: 5. In DNA form, the CDR3 reads TGCGCCAGCAGCGCCAAGACAGGGTACAATGAGCAGTTCTTC. Translating it yields CASSAKTGYNEQFF.

The chain joins TRBV10-3 to TRBJ2-1; unclear D gene. V was cut by 6 bases and J by 6 bases, with 6 bases left in between. Germline values: CDR1 ENHRY, CDR2 SYGVKD. This CDR3 is 11 amino acids long. In DNA form, the CDR3 reads TGTGCCATCAGCACGGCCAATGAGCAGTTCTTC. This sequence encodes CAISTANEQFF.

V is TRBV6-6 and J is TRBJ2-2; D possibly corresponds to TRBD2 (5 bases). From germline, CDR1 is MNHNY and CDR2 SVGAGI (reference sequence). Trimming removed 7 bases from V and 4 bases from J, with 13 bases in between. The CDR3 contains 14 residues. CDR3 DNA: TGTGCCAGCACCATTCAGGACTCCACCGGGGAGCTGTTTTTT. It specifies CASTIQDSTGELFF.

This clonotype was observed a few times. The rearrangement uses TRBV4-3 and TRBJ2-2; D remains unclear. The CDR3 spans 17 residues. Deletions cut 0 bases from V and 0 bases from J, with 11 bases between. Germline lookup yields CDR1 LGHNA and CDR2 YSLEER. CDR3 sequence reads: CASSQEILGSNTGELFF. The CDR3 DNA sequence: TGCGCCAGCAGCCAAGAGATCCTCGGCTCGAACACCGGGGAGCTGTTTTTT.

This clonotype was seen a handful of times. The V and J genes are TRBV10-3 and TRBJ1-1, with 7 bases fitting TRBD1. The V gene end was trimmed by 5 bases and the J gene end by 4 bases; junction bases not matched to a gene: 4. Germline V gene sequence: CDR1 ENHRY, CDR2 SYGVKD. The CDR3 loop spans 13 amino acids. CDR3: CAISTQGGTEAFF. In DNA form, the CDR3 reads TGTGCCATCAGTACCCAGGGGGGCACTGAAGCTTTCTTT.

The chain is built from TRBV5-1 and TRBJ2-2; D possibly corresponds to TRBD2 (6 bases). V lost 0 bases, J lost 1 base, and 10 bases lay in between. The CDR3 contains 16 residues. CDR1 is SGHRS and CDR2 is YFSETQ in the germline V gene. Here the CDR3 reads CASSLAAGRNTGELFF. In DNA, the CDR3 is TGCGCCAGCAGCTTGGCCGCGGGGAGGAACACCGGGGAGCTGTTTTTT.

This clonotype was counted a few times. The chain joins TRBV18 to TRBJ1-2; tentatively, D is TRBD1 (6 bases). The CDR3 consists of 16 residues. Trimming removed 3 bases from V and 7 bases from J, with 21 bases in between. CDR1 and CDR2 from the germline V gene are KGHSH and LQKENI. The CDR3 sequence is CASSPSTGNTGVGYTF. The CDR3, as DNA: TGTGCCAGCTCACCTTCGACAGGCAATACGGGGGTTGGCTACACCTTC.

The chain has TRBV12-3 or TRBV12-4 and TRBJ1-4; D unresolved. V lost 3 bases and J 4 bases, leaving 12 bases between the germline ends. This CDR3 comprises 15 residues. CDR3 nucleotides: TGTGCCAGCAGTTTCTCACGCAGTTATAATGAAAAACTGTTTTTT. It codes for CASSFSRSYNEKLFF.